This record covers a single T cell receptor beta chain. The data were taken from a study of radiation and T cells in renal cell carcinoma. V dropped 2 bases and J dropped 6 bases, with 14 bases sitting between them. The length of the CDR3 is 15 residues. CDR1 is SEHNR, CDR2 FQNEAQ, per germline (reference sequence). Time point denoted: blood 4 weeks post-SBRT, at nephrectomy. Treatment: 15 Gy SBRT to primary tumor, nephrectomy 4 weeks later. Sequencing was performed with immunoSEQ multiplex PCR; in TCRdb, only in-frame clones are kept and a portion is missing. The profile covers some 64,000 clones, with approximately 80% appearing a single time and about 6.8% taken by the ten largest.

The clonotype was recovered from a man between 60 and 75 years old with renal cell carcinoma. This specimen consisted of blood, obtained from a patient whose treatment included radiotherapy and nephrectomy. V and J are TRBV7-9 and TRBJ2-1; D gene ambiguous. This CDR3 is CASSLQAGLSNEQFF. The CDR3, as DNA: TGTGCCAGCAGCTTACAAGCAGGTCTCAGCAATGAGCAGTTCTTC.